The rows below give T cell receptor beta chains drawn from one sample of a study of PD-L1 blockade in urothelial cancer. Only in-frame clones appear in the TCRdb table, and some are missing; sequencing was by immunoSEQ multiplex PCR. The data contain 130,000 or so clones, about 81% of them singletons. The sequencing used PBMCs, collected around atezolizumab (anti-PD-L1) treatment. The receptors originated from a man between 50 and 59 years old with urothelial cancer. Each CDR3 is given with its conserved first and last residue. A D gene is named only where the DNA matches it firmly. Clone size is not always given. Where it is, it says once, few, many or a class for expanded clones.

clone_size j_call d_call v_call cdr3_nt cdr3_aa
- TRBJ1-1 - TRBV19 TGTGCCAGTAGTACCGTACCTCGGTCGTCCACTGAAGCTTTCTTT CASSTVPRSSTEAFF
- TRBJ2-7 - TRBV11-2 TGTGCCAGCAGCTTAGTGGCTGGGGGCGCGGGCGAGCAGTACTTC CASSLVAGGAGEQYF
- TRBJ1-5 TRBD1 TRBV6-5 TGTGCCAGCAGTTACTCGAGAGGGGGCGATCAGCCCCAGCATTTT CASSYSRGGDQPQHF
- TRBJ2-5 TRBD1 TRBV11-2 TGTGCCAGCAGCTGGGACAGGGGGAGGGAGACCCAGTACTTC CASSWDRGRETQYF
- TRBJ2-5 - TRBV19 TGTGCCAGGAGTGACCCCCCTCCCCACCTCCATCAGGGGAGGGGGTCGGAGACCCAGTACTTC CARSDPPPHLHQGRGSETQYF
- TRBJ2-1 TRBD1 TRBV5-1 TGCGCCAGCAGCCGGGGACAGGGGCAGGGTGAGCAGTTCTTC CASSRGQGQGEQFF
- TRBJ1-1 - TRBV9 TGTGCCAGCAGCGTAGACGCCCGGAGAGCTGAGACTGAAGCTTTCTTT CASSVDARRAETEAFF
- TRBJ2-1 - TRBV7-7 TGTGCTAGCAGCCCTGACGCGGGACCTTACAATGAGCAGTTCTTC CASSPDAGPYNEQFF
- TRBJ1-2 TRBD1 TRBV29-1 TGCAGCGTTGGCAATCCGGGACAGGAGATGACTAACTATGGCTACACCTTC CSVGNPGQEMTNYGYTF
- TRBJ2-3 TRBD2 TRBV7-8 TGTGCCAGCAGCCAAGCGGGAGGTCACACAGATACGCAGTATTTT CASSQAGGHTDTQYF
- TRBJ2-3 TRBD2 TRBV11-2 TGTGCCAGCAGCTCCGGGACTAAAGATACGCAGTATTTT CASSSGTKDTQYF
- TRBJ2-7 - TRBV4-2 TGTGCCAGCAGCCAAGAACCTGAGTACGAGCAGTACTTC CASSQEPEYEQYF
- TRBJ2-2 - TRBV9 TGTGCCAGCAGCGCCAGCGGTTTCACCGGGGAGCTGTTTTTT CASSASGFTGELFF
- TRBJ1-1 - TRBV18 TGTGCCAGCTCACCAGTCAGGTTGGACACTGAAGCTTTCTTT CASSPVRLDTEAFF
- TRBJ1-4 TRBD1 TRBV5-1 TGCGCCAGCAAACCAGGGGGCACTAATGAAAAACTGTTTTTT CASKPGGTNEKLFF
- TRBJ2-1 - TRBV4-1 TGCGCCAGCAGCACTGACACTAGCAGGCAGTTCTTC CASSTDTSRQFF
- TRBJ2-7 - TRBV9 TGTGCCAGCCGACAGCCCTGGGAGCAGTACTTC CASRQPWEQYF
- TRBJ1-2 - TRBV9 TGTGCCAGCAGCCGCTCCCGGGGGGCAGTTGGCTACACCTTC CASSRSRGAVGYTF
- TRBJ2-1 - TRBV10-1 TGCGCCAGCTCCCTGGGGGCCGGTGGCAATGAGCAGTTCTTC CASSLGAGGNEQFF
- TRBJ1-2 TRBD1 TRBV28 TGTGCCAGCAGCCGACAGGGGAGCGGCTATGGCTACACCTTC CASSRQGSGYGYTF
- TRBJ1-2 - TRBV7-9 TGTGCCAGCAGCCGCGGACAGAACTATGGCTACACCTTC CASSRGQNYGYTF
- TRBJ1-5 - TRBV28 TGTGCCAGCAGAGGGACATCGCAAGCCCAGCATTTT CASRGTSQAQHF
- TRBJ2-7 TRBD2 TRBV5-1 TGCGCCAGCAGCAAACGATCTGTAGGGGAGGGCGCGTACGAGCAGTACTTC CASSKRSVGEGAYEQYF
- TRBJ2-3 TRBD2 TRBV15 TGTGCCACCGGCGGCGGGAGGGCCGGAAATACGCAGTATTTT CATGGGRAGNTQYF
few TRBJ1-2 - TRBV10-1 TGCGCCAGCAGTGAGGTTCGGGAGGGTGGCTACACCTTC CASSEVREGGYTF
once TRBJ1-2 TRBD1 TRBV2 TGTGCCAGCGACAGGGGATCCTATGGCTACACCTTC CASDRGSYGYTF
once TRBJ2-7 - TRBV18 TGTGCCAGCTCACCCCCGACAGGCACCTACGAGCAGTACTTC CASSPPTGTYEQYF
- TRBJ2-1 TRBD2 TRBV6-1 TGTGCCAGCAGTGAAGCGATAGCGGGATGGAAGGATGAGCAGTTCTTC CASSEAIAGWKDEQFF
- TRBJ2-7 TRBD1 TRBV19 TGTGCCAGTAGTATCGCGACAGGGGGCTACGAGCAGTACTTC CASSIATGGYEQYF
- TRBJ2-2 - TRBV30 TGTGCCTGGAGTGCAGGTTCCCCCGGGGAGCTGTTTTTT CAWSAGSPGELFF
- TRBJ2-5 - TRBV29-1 TGCAGCGTAGTACCAGCGGGCCAAGAGACCCAGTACTTC CSVVPAGQETQYF
once TRBJ1-5 - TRBV6-5 TGTGCCAGCAAGGCCACAGGGAGGGTAGGACAGCCCCAGCATTTT CASKATGRVGQPQHF
- TRBJ1-2 - TRBV5-1 TGCGCCAGCGGACCCGGGGACATTGGCGGCTACACCTTC CASGPGDIGGYTF
once TRBJ1-5 - TRBV6-1 TGTGCCAGCAGAGAAGGTACAGGCCCTCAGCCCCAGCATTTT CASREGTGPQPQHF
- TRBJ2-1 TRBD2 TRBV28 TGTGCCAGCAGCCAGCCAGATAGCGGGACCCGGGGTGAGCAGTTCTTC CASSQPDSGTRGEQFF
- TRBJ1-3 - TRBV28 TGTGCCAGCAGCGCGGCTCTCCAAGGAAACACCATATATTTT CASSAALQGNTIYF
- TRBJ2-3 TRBD2 TRBV25-1 TGTGCCAGCAGTGAAAGGACTAGCCCCACAGATACGCAGTATTTT CASSERTSPTDTQYF
- TRBJ2-1 - TRBV4-1 TGCGCCAGCAGCCCAGTGAGGGTCGTCCCCGGAACTCACAATGAGCAGTTCTTC CASSPVRVVPGTHNEQFF
once TRBJ1-4 - TRBV30 TGTGCCTGGAGTGTACTGGAAGGGGGTCGGAAACTGTTTTTT CAWSVLEGGRKLFF
- TRBJ1-5 - TRBV4-1 TGCGCCAGCAGCCTCAACGAGGGGGTTCATCAGCCCCAGCATTTT CASSLNEGVHQPQHF
- TRBJ2-6 - TRBV30 TGTGCCTGGAACTTCGGGGCCAACGTCCTGACTTTC CAWNFGANVLTF
- TRBJ2-3 TRBD2 TRBV5-1 TGCGCCAGCAGCTTGGGGACTAGCGGGTTAATGTCTAGCACAGATACGCAGTATTTT CASSLGTSGLMSSTDTQYF
- TRBJ2-7 - TRBV5-6 TGTGCCAGCAGCGACAGAGCTCTCCGCCACGAGCAGTACTTC CASSDRALRHEQYF
- TRBJ1-1 TRBD1 TRBV9 TGTGCCAGCAGCGGAGGGGGCCGCACTGAAGCTTTCTTT CASSGGGRTEAFF
once TRBJ2-1 - TRBV19 TGTGCCAGCGGTGACTACAATGAGCAGTTCTTC CASGDYNEQFF
- TRBJ2-5 TRBD2 TRBV29-1 TGCAGCGGGGCGGGGGGTTATCAAGAGACCCAGTACTTC CSGAGGYQETQYF